The 10 T cell receptor beta chains below were found in one sample sequenced in a study of T cell repertoires in cytomegalovirus infection. One entry per CDR3 protein results from TCRdb running MiXCR on the reads. Of about 300,000 distinct CDR3 sequences in the sample, roughly a tenth were seen once. Sequenced sample: PBMCs. The receptors were gathered from a human donor in good health (CMV status not recorded). Some clones in this sample may be carry-over from other donors' samples.

The chain employs TRBV20-1 and TRBJ2-5; D unresolved. Trimming pared 6 bases from V and 1 base from J, leaving 15 bases between. This CDR3 has 14 residues. Germline lookup yields CDR1 DFQATT and CDR2 SNEGSKA (reference sequence). The CDR3 DNA follows: TGCAGTGCACTTTCCCGACTGGGCCAAGAGACCCAGTACTTC. Amino acids: CSALSRLGQETQYF.

This clonotype was picked up many times. This chain joins TRBV7-9 and TRBJ2-1; D not certain. The CDR3 extends over 14 amino acids. Trimming left V 4 bases short and J 5 bases short, with 12 bases between. Germline assignment: CDR1 SEHNR and CDR2 FQNEAQ (reference sequence). CDR3 loop: CASSSPLDDNEQFF. In DNA, the CDR3 is TGTGCCAGCAGCTCACCTTTAGACGACAATGAGCAGTTCTTC.

In its sample, this clonotype was seen many times. The rearrangement uses TRBV12-3 or TRBV12-4 and TRBJ2-2; 7 bases are shared with TRBD1. This CDR3 has 14 residues. The V gene end was trimmed by 5 bases and the J gene end by 5 bases; junction bases not matched to a gene: 5. DNA for the CDR3: TGTGCCAGCAGTCCAGGGGGTTGGACCGGGGAGCTGTTTTTT. Translation gives CASSPGGWTGELFF.

This clonotype was observed many times. The chain employs TRBV7-2 and TRBJ2-7, with a tentative D call TRBD2 (5 bases). The V gene's germline CDR1 is SGHTA and CDR2 FQGNSA. The CDR3 loop spans 15 amino acids. Trimming stripped 5 bases from V and 6 bases from J, with 20 bases between. CDR3 bases: TGTGCCAGCAGCGGCAGTTTCGGGGTGGCAAGCGAGCAGTACTTC. Protein product: CASSGSFGVASEQYF.

This clonotype was observed at least ten times. The V and J genes are TRBV20-1 and TRBJ2-3; D may be TRBD2 (6 bases). This CDR3 region has 12 residues. The V end lost 6 bases, the J end lost 1 base, and 8 bases lay between the germline ends. CDR1 is DFQATT and CDR2 is SNEGSKA in the germline V gene (reference sequence). CDR3 DNA sequence: TGCAGTGCGACGGGGGGCACAGATACGCAGTATTTT. This codes for CSATGGTDTQYF.

The chain has TRBV19 and TRBJ2-7; 7 positions agree with TRBD1. CDR3 length equals 14 residues. Germline V gene sequence: CDR1 LNHDA, CDR2 SQIVND (reference sequence). J gave up 0 bases and V 5 bases, and 4 bases lay outside the gene matches. The CDR3 reads CASSPRQGSYEQYF. The CDR3 DNA reads as TGTGCCAGTAGTCCTCGACAGGGCTCCTACGAGCAGTACTTC.

This clonotype occurred many times. The V and J genes are TRBV5-6 and TRBJ2-3, with 11 positions matching TRBD1. From germline, CDR1 is SGHDT and CDR2 YYEEEE. Trimming at V came to 4 bases and at J to 7 bases, leaving 5 bases not matched to a gene. The CDR3 has 14 amino acids. The CDR3 loop is CASSQGQGGNTQYF. The CDR3 DNA sequence: TGTGCCAGCAGCCAGGGACAGGGGGGCAATACGCAGTATTTT. The full variable domain, in which reference TRBV5-6 and TRBJ2-3 provide the parts outside the CDR3, is DAGVTQSPTHLIKTRGQQVTLRCSPKSGHDTVSWYQQALGQGPQFIFQYYEEEERQRGNFPDRFSGHQFPNYSSELNVNALLLGDSALYLCASSQGQGGNTQYFGPGTRLTVL.

This clonotype showed up many times. CDR3 sequence (DNA): TGTGCCAGCAGCCAAGATGGGACTGACAGGTTGCTGGGGTACGAGCAGTACTTC. Translation gives CASSQDGTDRLLGYEQYF. J is TRBJ2-7 and V is TRBV4-2; D is possibly TRBD1 or TRBD2 (6 bases each). CDR3 length: 18 amino acids. V was clipped by 0 bases and J by 4 bases, with 22 bases between them. Germline V gives CDR1 LGHNA, CDR2 YNFKEQ.

This clonotype has a handful of counts. This rearrangement joins TRBV20-1 to TRBJ1-1, with a tentative D call TRBD1 (6 bases). The V end lost 4 bases, the J end lost 6 bases, and 24 bases lay between the germline ends. The CDR3 contains 16 residues. CDR1 DFQATT and CDR2 SNEGSKA come from the germline V gene (reference sequence). The DNA for the CDR3 is TGCAGTGCTAAAACCAGCAGGGGCCCCATCCAGGCTGAAGCTTTCTTT. It translates to CSAKTSRGPIQAEAFF.

This clonotype was recorded at least ten times. The chain joins TRBV6-2 or TRBV6-3 to TRBJ2-3; D tentatively reads TRBD1 or TRBD2 (5 bases each). The CDR3 is 13 amino acids. The germline V gene encodes CDR1 MNHEY and CDR2 SVGEGT. V was shortened by 7 bases and J by 1 base, with 9 bases between the two germline ends. CDR3 DNA sequence: TGTGCCAGCATCCTGGGGGGCACAGATACGCAGTATTTT. Translation gives CASILGGTDTQYF.